This record covers a single T cell receptor (beta chain). The antigen is unknown. The study drew the donors from its roughly 120-subject validation cohort, separate from the roughly 700-subject first cohort. CDR3 length: 13 residues. Trimming pared 6 bases from V and 1 base from J, leaving 9 bases between. Germline CDR1 and CDR2: SGHTA and FQGTGA. Generated by immunoSEQ multiplex PCR, the TCRdb table keeps only in-frame clones and is missing some. This sample carries about 120,000 clones, roughly 90% of them seen once, and the ten largest clones take about 6.9%. This entry comes from a study of cytomegalovirus exposure and HLA in healthy donors. Study in general: Per a later analysis, the roughly 680 first-cohort and 120 validation repertoires shared one platform. Study results and limitations: Despite most TCR sequences being rare, some public TCRs occurred in many donors.

The sample comprised PBMCs. The sequence derives from a woman aged 18-29 years in good health and CMV-seropositive. The gene calls are TRBV7-3 and TRBJ2-5; D unclear. The CDR3 spells CASSSEVQETQYF. In DNA form, the CDR3 reads TGTGCCAGCAGTTCAGAGGTCCAAGAGACCCAGTACTTC.